Below, 2 T cell receptor beta chains from the same sample are listed, as sequenced in a study of T cells in Graves' hyperthyroidism and ophthalmopathy. RNA transcripts provided the source from which TCR beta CDR3 regions were amplified. When the TCR CDR3 underwent first-round RT-PCR, the HTBI primer set was used. Each CDR3 protein is one row after TCRdb ran MiXCR on the multiplex PCR reads. The table includes 480,000 or so distinct CDR3 sequences, 14% detected once. Sequencing was carried out using blood. These TCRs come from a woman younger than 30 with Graves' hyperthyroidism.

This clonotype was picked up many times. The V call is TRBV9, the J call TRBJ1-1; possibly TRBD1 for D (6 bases). The length of the CDR3 is 15 residues. CDR1 and CDR2 from the germline V gene are SGDLS and YYNGEE. V was trimmed by 3 bases and J by 2 bases, leaving 14 bases between them. CDR3 protein: CASSEADSLNTEAFF. For the CDR3, the DNA is TGTGCCAGCAGCGAGGCGGACAGCCTAAACACTGAAGCTTTCTTT.

V is TRBV3-1 and J is TRBJ2-3; D perhaps matches TRBD2 (6 bases). The germline V gene encodes CDR1 LGHDT and CDR2 YNNKEL (reference sequence). The CDR3 has 17 amino acids. V was cut by 0 bases and J by 2 bases, with 15 bases left in between. CDR3 in amino acids: CASSQDGISGDTDTQYF. DNA for the CDR3: TGTGCCAGCAGCCAAGATGGGATTAGCGGTGACACAGATACGCAGTATTTT.